This passage covers 18 T cell receptor beta chains from one sample sequenced in a study of vaccination and CD4 T cells after COVID-19. Sample treatment: roughly 11-day PBMC culture with coronavirus spike peptide pools or control peptides (ViraFEST assay). Which antigens these TCRs recognize remains unknown. The Oncomine TCR Beta short-read assay sequenced DNA from cultured CD4+ T cells. TCRdb re-called the PCR reads with MiXCR, one entry per CDR3 protein. This sample yields fewer than 20,000 distinct CDR3 sequences, of which roughly half are seen a single time; more than 10% belongs to the top ten. Source material: CD4+ T cells from blood, cultured in vitro. The source of these receptors is a human donor who had recovered from COVID-19.

This clonotype was seen a few times. The chain has TRBV6-1 and TRBJ1-5; D unclear. Germline V gene data show CDR1 as MNHNS and CDR2 as SASEGT. V lost 6 bases to trimming and J lost 4 bases, with 10 bases between them. The CDR3 spans 13 residues. The chain's CDR3 is CASRDDYNQPQHF. The CDR3 coding sequence is TGTGCCAGCAGAGATGACTATAATCAGCCCCAGCATTTT.

Comment on this clonotype: A junction boundary mismatches the germline segment, possibly from a read error. V and J are TRBV7-2 and TRBJ2-7; 8 bases map to TRBD1. The CDR3 is made up of 17 amino acids. In germline, CDR1 is SGHTA, CDR2 FQGNSA. CDR3: CASNLSLGQGRGYEQYF. As DNA, the CDR3 is TGTGCCAGCAACTTATCCCTTGGACAGGGCCGGGGGTACGAGCAGTACTTC.

There are a few counts of this clonotype. V and J are TRBV11-1 and TRBJ2-2; D is possibly TRBD2 (5 bases). Germline lookup yields CDR1 SGHAT and CDR2 FQDESV (reference sequence). The CDR3 consists of 21 residues. The V end was cut by 5 bases, the J end by 1 base, with 29 bases between. CDR3 amino acids: CASSDYPTWAEGPENTGELFF. The CDR3 DNA sequence: TGTGCCAGCAGCGACTACCCTACGTGGGCAGAAGGGCCTGAGAACACCGGGGAGCTGTTTTTT.

The genes are TRBV20-1 and TRBJ2-7, with 11 positions matching TRBD2. Per the germline V gene, CDR1 is DFQATT and CDR2 is SNEGSKA (reference sequence). The length of the CDR3 is 17 residues. With V trimmed by 0 bases and J by 2 bases, 9 bases remained unmatched. CDR3: CSARDLSGGVQPYEQYF. The DNA of the CDR3 is TGCAGTGCTAGAGATCTTAGCGGGGGGGTTCAACCCTACGAGCAGTACTTC.

V gene TRBV6-5 combines with J gene TRBJ1-2; D not certain. The CDR3 contains 15 residues. The germline V gene encodes CDR1 MNHEY and CDR2 SVGAGI. V was trimmed by 2 bases and J by 4 bases, leaving 14 bases between them. CDR3 nucleotides: TGTGCCAGCAGTTACAGAAGCTCCGGTTTCTATGGCTACACCTTC. It codes for CASSYRSSGFYGYTF.

V is TRBV6-1 and J is TRBJ1-2; no clear D gene. Trimming took 9 bases from V and 2 from J, leaving 10 bases between them. CDR1 is MNHNS and CDR2 is SASEGT in the germline V gene. The CDR3 is 12 residues long. CDR3 bases: TGTGCCAGTGTAGGATCGAACTATGGCTACACCTTC. Its protein product is CASVGSNYGYTF.

The J gene is TRBJ2-5, the V gene TRBV6-1, with 9 bases identical to TRBD2. Germline V CDR1 and CDR2: MNHNS, SASEGT. V dropped 4 bases and J dropped 2; count of bases not matched to a gene: 5. This CDR3 contains 15 residues. The DNA for the CDR3 is TGTGCCAGCAGTGTCGCTAGCGGGGTACAAGAGACCCAGTACTTC. It specifies CASSVASGVQETQYF.

This clonotype was found a few times. The CDR3 protein is CSAVRAGGPTGELFF. The DNA for the CDR3 is TGCAGTGCTGTACGAGCGGGAGGACCCACCGGGGAGCTGTTTTTT. V is TRBV20-1 and J is TRBJ2-2, with 9 bases identical to TRBD2. Per germline, CDR1 DFQATT and CDR2 SNEGSKA (reference sequence). This CDR3 is built from 15 residues. The J segment lost 4 bases and the V segment lost 5 bases, leaving 8 bases of the junction unmatched.

J is TRBJ2-7 and V is TRBV6-5; D tentatively fits TRBD1 or TRBD2 (5 bases each). Germline CDR1 is MNHEY and CDR2 is SVGAGI. The CDR3 sequence is 12 residues long. Trimming cost V 0 bases and J 7 bases, with 7 bases left between them. The CDR3 loop reads CASSYSWGEQYF. The DNA of the CDR3 is TGTGCCAGCAGTTACTCATGGGGGGAGCAGTACTTC.

The gene calls are TRBV2 and TRBJ2-1; 7 nucleotides line up with TRBD1. Germline values: CDR1 SNHLY, CDR2 FYNNEI. The J segment lost 4 bases and the V segment lost 7 bases, leaving 10 bases of the junction unmatched. The CDR3 is made up of 15 amino acids. The CDR3: CASKKGRDSYNEQFF. In DNA form, the CDR3 reads TGTGCCAGCAAAAAGGGACGGGACAGTTACAATGAGCAGTTCTTC.

The chain is built from TRBV30 and TRBJ2-5; 10 positions agree with TRBD1. This CDR3 contains 14 residues. Per germline, CDR1 GTSNPN and CDR2 SVGIG (reference sequence). V shed 6 bases and J 5 bases; nucleotides not matched to a gene: 9. CDR3 DNA: TGTGCCTGTCGGTACCGGGACAGGGGCGAGACCCAGTACTTC. Amino acid sequence: CACRYRDRGETQYF.

This chain connects TRBV20-1 to TRBJ2-7; D remains ambiguous. Per the germline V gene, CDR1 is DFQATT and CDR2 is SNEGSKA (reference sequence). Trimming removed 6 bases from V and 5 bases from J, with 8 bases in between. The CDR3 runs 10 residues. The CDR3 region is CSALRDEQYF. The CDR3, as DNA: TGCAGTGCCCTCCGAGACGAGCAGTACTTC.

The chain combines TRBV2 with TRBJ1-2, with a tentative D call TRBD1 (5 bases). Germline V lookup: CDR1 SNHLY, CDR2 FYNNEI. V lost 7 bases and J 4 bases, leaving 13 bases between the germline ends. The CDR3 is made up of 13 amino acids. CDR3 residues: CASTGQTFYGYTF. The CDR3 DNA reads TGTGCCAGCACGGGGCAGACTTTCTATGGCTACACCTTC.

The V gene is TRBV4-3, the J gene TRBJ2-2, with D possibly being TRBD1 or TRBD2 (5 bases each). V was pared by 4 bases and J by 6 bases, with 12 bases between. The CDR3 runs to 14 residues. Germline values: CDR1 LGHNA, CDR2 YSLEER. The DNA of the CDR3 is TGCGCCAGCAGCCGGGGGAGTGTTCCCGGGGAGCTGTTTTTT. It codes for CASSRGSVPGELFF.

The chain employs TRBV19 and TRBJ2-2, with D perhaps matching TRBD1 or TRBD2 (5 bases each). This CDR3 has 15 amino acids. V was pared by 6 bases and J by 6 bases, with 17 bases between. The germline V gene has CDR1 LNHDA and CDR2 SQIVND (reference sequence). The CDR3: CASSLGSSRAGELFF. The CDR3 nucleotides are TGTGCCAGTAGCCTGGGGTCTAGCAGGGCCGGGGAGCTGTTTTTT.

The gene calls are TRBV6-1 and TRBJ2-5; no reliable D call. Trimming shortened V by 5 bases and J by 7 bases, and 5 bases separated the two germline ends. The CDR3 is 10 amino acids. Germline-derived CDR1 and CDR2 are MNHNS and SASEGT. The CDR3 DNA is TGTGCCAGCAGTATAGGGACCCAGTACTTC. Translated: CASSIGTQYF.

A single count supports this clonotype. The chain is built from TRBV20-1 and TRBJ1-4, with D uncertain. This CDR3 is 13 amino acids long. Per the germline V gene, CDR1 is DFQATT and CDR2 is SNEGSKA (reference sequence). The V end was cut by 2 bases, the J end by 7 bases, with 11 bases between. Here the CDR3 DNA reads TGCAGTGCTAGAACCGGGGAAGGTGAAAAACTGTTTTTT. This translates into CSARTGEGEKLFF.

This clonotype was counted only a few times. The chain is built from TRBV2 and TRBJ1-5; 11 nucleotides match TRBD1. Trimming cost V 9 bases and J 0 bases; bases outside gene matches: 4. Germline V gives CDR1 SNHLY, CDR2 FYNNEI. The CDR3 is 15 amino acids. In DNA form, the CDR3 reads TGTGCCAGTTCGGGACAGGGGGTTAGCAATCAGCCCCAGCATTTT. As protein: CASSGQGVSNQPQHF.